The rows below give T cell receptor beta chains drawn from one sample of a study of blood T cells in healthy people across ages. Each CDR3 protein is one row after TCRdb ran MiXCR on the 5' RACE reads. The sample yields about 1.8 million distinct CDR3 sequences, roughly 49% seen once. The specimen sequenced was blood. All receptors come from a woman in her thirties or forties in good health. Both conserved end residues are part of each CDR3. Fields, in order: CDR3 DNA, CDR3 protein, J gene, V gene, clone size, D gene. D genes are given only for firm matches. Clone size is stated in some rows and not others, as once, few, many or a class when expanded.

cdr3_nt: TGTGCCACCAGTGACGGACGGTCCGAGGGCTACACCTTC
cdr3_aa: CATSDGRSEGYTF
j_call: TRBJ1-2
v_call: TRBV24-1
clone_size: -
d_call: -

cdr3_nt: TGTGCCAGCACCTCGGGGGACGGGGCCAACGTCCTGACTTTC
cdr3_aa: CASTSGDGANVLTF
j_call: TRBJ2-6
v_call: TRBV12-3/TRBV12-4
clone_size: -
d_call: -

cdr3_nt: TGTGCCAGCAGCGTAGCCGGCCGAGGGATCACTGAAGCTTTCTTT
cdr3_aa: CASSVAGRGITEAFF
j_call: TRBJ1-1
v_call: TRBV9
clone_size: -
d_call: -

cdr3_nt: TGTGCCAGCAACAGGGGAGAAGCCGGGGAGCTGTTTTTT
cdr3_aa: CASNRGEAGELFF
j_call: TRBJ2-2
v_call: TRBV6-2/TRBV6-3
clone_size: -
d_call: TRBD1

cdr3_nt: TGCAGTGCCGCCGACTGGTACTCCTACAATGAGCAGTTCTTC
cdr3_aa: CSAADWYSYNEQFF
j_call: TRBJ2-1
v_call: TRBV20-1
clone_size: -
d_call: -

cdr3_nt: TGCAGTGCTACTCGCCGGACAGGGCACAAGACCCAGTACTTC
cdr3_aa: CSATRRTGHKTQYF
j_call: TRBJ2-5
v_call: TRBV20-1
clone_size: -
d_call: TRBD1

cdr3_nt: TGTGCCAGCAGCCAAGCCGCACGGACTAGCGGGAGCCACGAGCAGTACTTC
cdr3_aa: CASSQAARTSGSHEQYF
j_call: TRBJ2-7
v_call: TRBV4-2
clone_size: -
d_call: TRBD2

cdr3_nt: TGTGCCAGCAGGGCCCCGATAGATACGCAGTATTTT
cdr3_aa: CASRAPIDTQYF
j_call: TRBJ2-3
v_call: TRBV6-1
clone_size: -
d_call: -

cdr3_nt: TGCGCCAGCGGCGAGGGGTGGGGCTACACCTTC
cdr3_aa: CASGEGWGYTF
j_call: TRBJ1-2
v_call: TRBV5-1
clone_size: -
d_call: -

cdr3_nt: TGTGCCAGCAGTCATTCGACACTTCAAGAGACCCAGTACTTC
cdr3_aa: CASSHSTLQETQYF
j_call: TRBJ2-5
v_call: TRBV6-6
clone_size: few
d_call: -

cdr3_nt: TGTGCCAGCAGCCACGGGACAGGGGTTTTGTATGAGCAGTTCTTC
cdr3_aa: CASSHGTGVLYEQFF
j_call: TRBJ2-1
v_call: TRBV7-8
clone_size: -
d_call: TRBD1

cdr3_nt: TGTGCCAGCAGTTACTCCGGCCGCTCTGGGGCCAACGTCCTGACTTTC
cdr3_aa: CASSYSGRSGANVLTF
j_call: TRBJ2-6
v_call: TRBV6-5
clone_size: -
d_call: -

cdr3_nt: TGTGCCAGCAGCTTAGGGGAGACGGTCTCTGGGGCCAACGTCCTGACTTTC
cdr3_aa: CASSLGETVSGANVLTF
j_call: TRBJ2-6
v_call: TRBV7-6
clone_size: few
d_call: -

cdr3_nt: TGTGCCAGCAGCCAGGGGGCTCTGTCCTACGAGCAGTACTTC
cdr3_aa: CASSQGALSYEQYF
j_call: TRBJ2-7
v_call: TRBV3-1
clone_size: few
d_call: -

cdr3_nt: TGCAGTGCTAGACAGCAGCGGGGGGACACAGATACGCAGTATTTT
cdr3_aa: CSARQQRGDTDTQYF
j_call: TRBJ2-3
v_call: TRBV20-1
clone_size: -
d_call: TRBD2

cdr3_nt: TGTGCCAGCAGTGACCAGGGCAGCTATGGCTACACCTTC
cdr3_aa: CASSDQGSYGYTF
j_call: TRBJ1-2
v_call: TRBV6-6
clone_size: -
d_call: -

cdr3_nt: TGTGCCAGCAGCTTCTTGTACGCAGTTGCCGAGGGGGGGGGCGGAAATGAGCAGTTCTTC
cdr3_aa: CASSFLYAVAEGGGGNEQFF
j_call: TRBJ2-1
v_call: TRBV11-2
clone_size: -
d_call: -

cdr3_nt: TGTGCCAGCAGTTACCCGGGAGTAGATGGAGATACGCAGTATTTT
cdr3_aa: CASSYPGVDGDTQYF
j_call: TRBJ2-3
v_call: TRBV6-2/TRBV6-3
clone_size: few
d_call: -

cdr3_nt: TGTGCCAGCAGCTTACTCTCGGTTCTAGCGGGGGGGCACGAGCAGTTCTTC
cdr3_aa: CASSLLSVLAGGHEQFF
j_call: TRBJ2-1
v_call: TRBV7-2
clone_size: -
d_call: TRBD2

cdr3_nt: TGTGCCAGTAGTGTCCCTCACCCGAACACTGAAGCTTTCTTT
cdr3_aa: CASSVPHPNTEAFF
j_call: TRBJ1-1
v_call: TRBV19
clone_size: -
d_call: -

cdr3_nt: TGTGCCAGCAGGCGAACAGGGAGCTCCTACGAGCAGTACTTC
cdr3_aa: CASRRTGSSYEQYF
j_call: TRBJ2-7
v_call: TRBV27
clone_size: many
d_call: -

cdr3_nt: TGCGCCAGCAGCTTGGAGGGTATTCAGACAGATACGCAGTATTTT
cdr3_aa: CASSLEGIQTDTQYF
j_call: TRBJ2-3
v_call: TRBV5-1
clone_size: -
d_call: -

cdr3_nt: TGCAGCGTTGAAAAACAGGACTATGGCTACACCTTC
cdr3_aa: CSVEKQDYGYTF
j_call: TRBJ1-2
v_call: TRBV29-1
clone_size: -
d_call: -

cdr3_nt: TGTGCCAGCAGCTTAGATTCCGGGCCATCCTACGAGCAGTACTTC
cdr3_aa: CASSLDSGPSYEQYF
j_call: TRBJ2-7
v_call: TRBV7-2
clone_size: few
d_call: -

cdr3_nt: TGCGCCAGCAGCCAAGACAGGGCTAGCTTCGGCGAGCAGTACTTC
cdr3_aa: CASSQDRASFGEQYF
j_call: TRBJ2-7
v_call: TRBV4-3
clone_size: -
d_call: -

cdr3_nt: TGCGCCAGCAGCCTGCAGGACAGGGGGCCTGATACGCAGTATTTT
cdr3_aa: CASSLQDRGPDTQYF
j_call: TRBJ2-3
v_call: TRBV5-1
clone_size: -
d_call: TRBD1

cdr3_nt: TGTGCCACCAGTGGGACGGATGTTGCAAGAGATACCCAGTACTTC
cdr3_aa: CATSGTDVARDTQYF
j_call: TRBJ2-5
v_call: TRBV24-1
clone_size: few
d_call: -

cdr3_nt: TGTGCCAGCAGCTTAGCGGGCAGTTTCTCCTATAATTCACCCCTCCACTTT
cdr3_aa: CASSLAGSFSYNSPLHF
j_call: TRBJ1-6
v_call: TRBV7-9
clone_size: -
d_call: -

cdr3_nt: TGTGCCACCAACGGCCGCTCTAGCGGGGGGGCCTTGTTCAATGAGCAGTTCTTC
cdr3_aa: CATNGRSSGGALFNEQFF
j_call: TRBJ2-1
v_call: TRBV15
clone_size: -
d_call: TRBD2

cdr3_nt: TGTGCCAGCAGCAAGCGGACAGGGGGGAATGAGCAGTTCTTC
cdr3_aa: CASSKRTGGNEQFF
j_call: TRBJ2-1
v_call: TRBV7-2
clone_size: -
d_call: TRBD1